This T cell receptor (beta chain) was captured by sequencing in a study of blood T cell repertoires in COVID-19. Overall study: Sample material is recorded as cDNA or gDNA derived from T cells, B-cell-depleted T cells, or PBMCs.

The germline CDR1 and CDR2 sequences are SNHLY and FYNNEI. V dropped 2 bases and J dropped 8 bases, with 18 bases sitting between them. The CDR3 is 15 amino acids. Measured with immunoSEQ multiplex PCR; TCRdb has only the in-frame clones, and not every one. Here the sample spans 260,000 or so clones, about 85% being singletons. The sample consisted of PBMCs or T cells enriched from blood (not recorded which). V is TRBV2 and J is TRBJ1-1; TRBD1 might be the D (5 bases). The TCR sequence derives from a woman in her fifties or sixties who had recovered from COVID-19. CDR3 DNA: TGTGCCAGCAGTGAATCGTCCCAGGGTCGGTCCGAAGCTTTCTTT. Its protein is CASSESSQGRSEAFF. Full variable domain (missing parts from reference TRBV2 and TRBJ1-1): EPEVTQTPSHQVTQMGQEVILRCVPISNHLYFYWYRQILGQKVEFLVSFYNNEISEKSEIFDDQFSVERPDGSNFTLKIRSTKLEDSAMYFCASSESSQGRSEAFFGQGTRLTVV.